The 24 T cell receptor beta chains given below trace back to one sample, sequenced in a study of cytomegalovirus exposure and HLA in healthy donors. The PCR made use of 60 Vbeta and 13 Jbeta primers. The table came from immunoSEQ multiplex PCR; TCRdb's copy has only in-frame clones and leaves some out. This table holds about 120,000 clones, around three quarters found once. Material: PBMCs. The receptors originated from a man aged 25-40 years in good health and CMV-seropositive.

The chain has TRBV19 and TRBJ2-7; the D gene is possibly TRBD1 (6 bases). The CDR3 is 13 amino acids. V lost 6 bases to trimming and J lost 2 bases, with 11 bases between them. Germline V CDR1 and CDR2: LNHDA, SQIVND (reference sequence). The CDR3, as DNA: TGTGCCAGTAGAAAACAGGGTACCTACGAGCAGTACTTC. It yields the protein CASRKQGTYEQYF.

This clone was picked up a small number of times. V usage is TRBV19 and J usage is TRBJ1-2; tentatively, D is TRBD1 (5 bases). The germline V gene encodes CDR1 LNHDA and CDR2 SQIVND (reference sequence). V shed 4 bases and J shed 2 bases, with 20 bases lying between them. This CDR3 spans 17 amino acids. The CDR3 loop reads CASSTRDPRRANYGYTF. The CDR3, as DNA: TGTGCCAGTAGTACCCGGGACCCACGGAGGGCAAACTATGGCTACACCTTC.

This clone has more than one count but fewer than ten. The V call is TRBV9, the J call TRBJ1-6, with 7 bases fitting TRBD1. The CDR3 contains 16 residues. CDR1 and CDR2 from the germline V gene are SGDLS and YYNGEE. V was clipped by 5 bases and J by 10 bases; unmatched bases: 15. The CDR3 DNA sequence: TGTGCCAGCAGTCGCATCAAACAGGGGTGGGAGTCACCCCTCCACTTT. Its protein product is CASSRIKQGWESPLHF.

The CDR3 nucleotides are TGTGCCAGCTCACCAATACAGGTGAACACTGAAGCTTTCTTT. It translates to CASSPIQVNTEAFF. The chain links TRBV18 to TRBJ1-1; D possibly corresponds to TRBD1 (5 bases). V shed 2 bases and J shed 0 bases, with 7 bases lying between them. Germline CDR1 reads KGHSH; CDR2 reads LQKENI. This CDR3 is 14 amino acids long.

The rearrangement joins TRBV7-2 to TRBJ2-6; TRBD1 matches 7 bases. Germline CDR1 and CDR2: SGHTA and FQGNSA. The junction had 10 bases not matched to a gene; V was cut back by 5 bases and J by 0 bases. The length of the CDR3 is 18 residues. DNA for the CDR3: TGTGCCAGCAGCCGACGGGGACAGAGCTTCTCTGGGGCCAACGTCCTGACTTTC. Translated, it gives CASSRRGQSFSGANVLTF.

The chain combines TRBV4-2 with TRBJ1-1, with 7 bases aligning to TRBD1. Germline V gives CDR1 LGHNA, CDR2 YNFKEQ. The CDR3 length is 16 residues. Trimming cost V 5 bases and J 0 bases; bases outside gene matches: 9. CDR3 in amino acids: CASSSRDSDMNTEAFF. CDR3 bases: TGTGCCAGCAGCAGCCGGGACAGTGATATGAACACTGAAGCTTTCTTT.

The chain has TRBV6-4 and TRBJ2-3; TRBD2 is a possible D gene (5 bases). V lost 6 bases to trimming and J lost 0 bases, with 13 bases between them. The germline CDR1 and CDR2 sequences are MRHNA and SNTAGT. This CDR3 contains 15 residues. CDR3 DNA sequence: TGTGCCAGCAGCCGACTTGGGAGTAGCACAGATACGCAGTATTTT. Translation gives CASSRLGSSTDTQYF.

This clone was recorded only once. The chain carries TRBV9 and TRBJ2-5, with 7 bases aligning to TRBD1. The germline CDR1 and CDR2 sequences are SGDLS and YYNGEE. V was pared by 3 bases and J by 2 bases, with 7 bases of the junction left unmatched. The CDR3 has 15 amino acids. CDR3 protein: CASSGQGGEQETQYF. The CDR3 DNA follows: TGTGCCAGCAGCGGACAGGGTGGGGAACAAGAGACCCAGTACTTC.

The V and J genes are TRBV18 and TRBJ1-5; TRBD1 matches at 8 bases. This CDR3 region has 18 residues. Germline V gene lookup returns CDR1 KGHSH and CDR2 LQKENI. The trim removed 2 bases at V and 1 base at J, leaving 10 bases unmatched. The DNA of the CDR3 is TGTGCCAGCTCACCATTACGGACAGGGTTAGGGAGCAATCAGCCCCAGCATTTT. This encodes CASSPLRTGLGSNQPQHF.

J is TRBJ1-2 and V is TRBV6-1; D gene unclear. This CDR3 spans 11 amino acids. From germline, CDR1 is MNHNS and CDR2 SASEGT. Trimming left V 7 bases short and J 3 bases short, with 6 bases between. This CDR3 is CASNLYYGYTF. The CDR3 DNA sequence: TGTGCCAGCAACTTATACTATGGCTACACCTTC.

The rearrangement uses TRBV7-3 and TRBJ2-2; D possibly corresponds to TRBD2 (6 bases). The CDR3 runs to 13 residues. The V end lost 4 bases, the J end lost 6 bases, and 9 bases lay between the germline ends. The germline V gene encodes CDR1 SGHTA and CDR2 FQGTGA. The CDR3 bases are TGTGCCAGCAGCTATGGAGGGCCCGGGGAGCTGTTTTTT. Its translation is CASSYGGPGELFF.

The rearrangement uses TRBV2 and TRBJ1-1, with D hard to call. Germline V CDR1 and CDR2: SNHLY, FYNNEI. The CDR3 extends over 13 amino acids. Trimming stripped 4 bases from V and 3 bases from J, with 9 bases between. In nucleotides, the CDR3 is TGTGCCAGCAGTGGAGGAGCCCACACTGAAGCTTTCTTT. Amino acid sequence: CASSGGAHTEAFF.

The chain joins TRBV7-9 to TRBJ2-3; TRBD1 matches at 8 bases. Trimming at V came to 6 bases and at J to 3 bases, leaving 8 bases not matched to a gene. This CDR3 spans 15 amino acids. CDR1 is SEHNR, CDR2 FQNEAQ, per germline (reference sequence). The CDR3 nucleotides read TGTGCCAGCAGTCCCGGACAGGGCTTGACAGATACGCAGTATTTT. As protein: CASSPGQGLTDTQYF.

This clone has a single count. The chain combines TRBV6-5 with TRBJ2-1; no clear D. Germline loops: CDR1 MNHEY, CDR2 SVGAGI. The CDR3 runs to 16 residues. Trimming pared 0 bases from V and 13 bases from J, leaving 22 bases between. The CDR3 nucleotides are TGTGCCAGCAGTTACTCGCTCACCTCCATGACTGGTTCTCAGTTCTTC. The encoded protein is CASSYSLTSMTGSQFF.

V and J are TRBV19 and TRBJ2-2, with 9 bases fitting TRBD2. CDR1 LNHDA and CDR2 SQIVND come from the germline V gene (reference sequence). The V segment lost 4 bases and the J segment 0 bases; nucleotides outside the gene matches: 3. This CDR3 is built from 16 residues. CDR3 in DNA: TGTGCCAGTAGTAAGCGGGAGGCGCCGAACACCGGGGAGCTGTTTTTT. Translation gives CASSKREAPNTGELFF.

V usage is TRBV9 and J usage is TRBJ2-2, with D unclear. The CDR3 runs to 16 residues. V shed 0 bases and J shed 1 base, with 10 bases lying between them. Germline lookup yields CDR1 SGDLS and CDR2 YYNGEE. The chain's CDR3 is CASSVDSSKNTGELFF. CDR3 DNA: TGTGCCAGCAGCGTAGATAGCAGTAAGAACACCGGGGAGCTGTTTTTT.

CDR3 protein: CASTRAGAEKLFF. The CDR3 region has the DNA TGTGCCAGCACGAGGGCGGGTGCTGAAAAACTGTTTTTT. V usage is TRBV6-1 and J usage is TRBJ1-4, with D unresolved. This CDR3 has 13 amino acids. V gave up 7 bases and J gave up 7 bases, with 13 bases separating them. Germline lookup yields CDR1 MNHNS and CDR2 SASEGT.

The rearrangement joins TRBV5-6 to TRBJ1-2, with a possible D match to TRBD1 (5 bases). Looked up from germline, CDR1 is SGHDT and CDR2 is YYEEEE. CDR3 length: 12 residues. V dropped 0 bases and J dropped 7 bases, with 7 bases sitting between them. The CDR3 spells CASSLGRGGYTF. In DNA, the CDR3 is TGTGCCAGCAGCTTGGGTAGGGGTGGCTACACCTTC.

This clone was observed once. Mismatch with germline at one junction end may stem from a read error. The rearrangement links TRBV5-4 to TRBJ2-6; the match to TRBD2 covers 12 bases. The germline V gene encodes CDR1 SGHNT and CDR2 YYREEE (reference sequence). The CDR3 is 18 residues long. The CDR3 DNA reads as TGTGCCAGCAGCACAGGACTAGCGGGATTCGGTGGGGCCAACGGCCTGACTTTC. Translation gives CASSTGLAGFGGANGLTF.

CDR3 residues: CASSQGASAEYEQYF. In DNA form, the CDR3 reads TGCGCCAGCAGTCAGGGGGCCAGCGCCGAGTACGAGCAGTACTTC. This chain connects TRBV23-1 to TRBJ2-7; possible D gene TRBD1, 6 bases. TRBV23-1 is annotated as an ORF whose role is uncertain. The V and J ends lost 3 bases and 4 bases respectively, with 16 bases between them. The CDR3 totals 15 residues.

The chain is built from TRBV5-6 and TRBJ2-2; a possible D gene is TRBD1 (6 bases). V was clipped by 6 bases and J by 4 bases, with 16 bases between them. The CDR3 covers 15 residues. CDR1 and CDR2 (germline): SGHDT, YYEEEE. CDR3 loop: CASNSLGASTGELFF. CDR3 coding DNA: TGTGCCAGCAACTCCCTGGGGGCGTCCACCGGGGAGCTGTTTTTT.

The genes are TRBV5-1 and TRBJ2-7, with 12 bases fitting TRBD2. The CDR3 is 15 amino acids. J gave up 5 bases and V 0 bases, and 3 bases lay outside the gene matches. The V gene's germline CDR1 is SGHRS and CDR2 YFSETQ. Here the CDR3 reads CASSLVLAGGNEQYF. DNA of the CDR3: TGCGCCAGCAGCTTGGTACTAGCGGGAGGAAACGAGCAGTACTTC. Variable domain in full (rest from reference TRBV5-1 and TRBJ2-7): KAGVTQTPRYLIKTRGQQVTLSCSPISGHRSVSWYQQTPGQGLQFLFEYFSETQRNKGNFPGRFSGRQFSNSRSEMNVSTLELGDSALYLCASSLVLAGGNEQYFGPGTRLTVT.

CDR3 sequence (DNA): TGTTCCACCCGACTGTACACTGAAGCTTTCTTT. It encodes CSTRLYTEAFF. The chain is built from TRBV7-9 and TRBJ1-1; D not certain. CDR3 length: 11 amino acids. Per the germline V gene, CDR1 is SEHNR and CDR2 is FQNEAQ (reference sequence).

This clone is judged medium-sized. The rearrangement joins TRBV6-1 to TRBJ1-3, with D tentatively TRBD1 (6 bases). Germline lookup yields CDR1 MNHNS and CDR2 SASEGT. The CDR3 loop spans 16 amino acids. Deletions cut 0 bases from V and 3 bases from J, with 12 bases between. The CDR3 sequence: CASSEARGGFGNTIYF. As DNA, the CDR3 is TGTGCCAGCAGTGAAGCGCGGGGGGGCTTTGGAAACACCATATATTTT.